These 22 T cell receptor beta chains were all obtained from the same sample, sequenced in a study of regulatory T cells in long-lasting Graves disease. With iRepertoire HTBI primers and Arm-PCR of CDR3 regions, TCR beta libraries were built. TCRdb independently ran MiXCR on the multiplex PCR reads; one entry per CDR3 protein. The table shows 350,000 to 500,000 distinct CDR3 sequences, with about 16% occurring only once. Time point defined: newly diagnosed GD, antithyroid drugs for less than 3 months. Isolated PBMC RNA provided the starting material for the TCR library. The same data also went into a second study, on T cells in Graves' hyperthyroidism and ophthalmopathy.

The material was peripheral blood mononuclear cells (PBMCs), obtained at new diagnosis, from a patient treated with antithyroid drugs. The source is a young woman with Graves disease.

This clonotype was counted only a few times. The DNA of the CDR3 is TGTGCCAGCAGCCCCCTACTAGCGGGAGGGCCGTATAATGAGCAGTTCTTC. Translating it yields CASSPLLAGGPYNEQFF. The J gene is TRBJ2-1, the V gene TRBV27; 13 nucleotides agree with TRBD2. Trimming removed 6 bases from V and 7 bases from J; junction bases left unmatched: 12. CDR3 length: 17 residues. Germline V gene lookup returns CDR1 MNHEY and CDR2 SMNVEV (reference sequence).

Comments on this clonotype: This is likely an artifact of a read error, given a far larger clone one base away. The rearrangement links TRBV10-3 to TRBJ2-1; 7 nucleotides line up with TRBD1. The CDR3 consists of 11 residues. Per the germline V gene, CDR1 is ENHRY and CDR2 is SYGVKD. V was clipped by 10 bases and J by 10 bases; unmatched bases: 7. The CDR3 region is CATTQGNEQFF. CDR3 in DNA: TGTGCCACCACACAGGGGAACGAGCAGTTCTTC.

The sample holds a few counts of this clonotype. The chain has TRBV11-2 and TRBJ2-1, with 7 nucleotides matching TRBD1. Germline values: CDR1 SGHAT, CDR2 FQNNGV. The J segment lost 6 bases and the V segment lost 5 bases, leaving 7 bases of the junction unmatched. This CDR3 spans 14 amino acids. The CDR3 is CASSTDRDSNEQFF. CDR3 DNA: TGTGCCAGCAGCACCGACCGGGACAGCAATGAGCAGTTCTTC.

This chain connects TRBV20-1 to TRBJ1-1; D is uncertain. The CDR3 spans 13 residues. The germline V gene encodes CDR1 DFQATT and CDR2 SNEGSKA (reference sequence). V lost 5 bases, J lost 5 bases, and 15 bases lay in between. The CDR3 protein is CSADWAGVTEAFF. The CDR3 DNA is TGCAGTGCTGATTGGGCCGGGGTAACTGAAGCTTTCTTT.

This clonotype was seen many times. The chain recombines TRBV7-8 with TRBJ2-1; 8 nucleotides align to TRBD2. Germline V CDR1 and CDR2: SGHVS, FQNEAQ. The V segment lost 8 bases and the J segment 1 base; nucleotides outside the gene matches: 4. The CDR3 consists of 14 residues. CDR3 loop: CASGLAGSYNEQFF. The CDR3, as DNA: TGTGCCAGCGGGCTAGCGGGTTCCTACAATGAGCAGTTCTTC.

At least ten counts were recorded for this clonotype. The rearrangement joins TRBV28 to TRBJ2-7, with 10 positions matching TRBD2. The CDR3 has 19 amino acids. The germline gives CDR1 MDHEN, CDR2 SYDVKM. J lost 1 base, V lost 0 bases, and 12 bases had no gene match. The chain's CDR3 is CASSLWGMASGRTSYEQYF. CDR3 DNA: TGTGCCAGCAGTTTATGGGGTATGGCTAGCGGGAGAACGTCCTACGAGCAGTACTTC.

V usage is TRBV5-6 and J usage is TRBJ2-7; D may correspond to TRBD1 or TRBD2 (6 bases each). The germline gives CDR1 SGHDT, CDR2 YYEEEE. This CDR3 spans 16 amino acids. V lost 3 bases and J lost 1, with 17 bases in between. The CDR3 here is CASSSRRGLGSYEQYF. The CDR3, as DNA: TGTGCCAGCAGCTCCCGCCGGGGGCTCGGGTCCTACGAGCAGTACTTC.

This clonotype was seen many times. The J gene is TRBJ2-4, the V gene TRBV30; 9 nucleotides match TRBD2. This CDR3 region has 14 residues. CDR1 is GTSNPN and CDR2 is SVGIG in the germline V gene (reference sequence). Unmatched junction bases numbered 2, after V lost 3 bases and J lost 2 bases. CDR3 amino acids: CAWRGTSTKNIQYF. In nucleotides, the CDR3 is TGTGCCTGGAGAGGGACTAGCACCAAAAACATTCAGTACTTC. Full variable domain (remainder filled in from reference TRBV30 and TRBJ2-4): SQTIHQWPATLVQPVGSPLSLECTVEGTSNPNLYWYRQAAGRGLQLLFYSVGIGQISSEVPQNLSASRPQDRQFILSSKKLLLSDSGFYLCAWRGTSTKNIQYFGAGTRLSVL.

This clonotype was recorded a few times. This CDR3 reads CSARADRGNNGELFF. The CDR3 coding sequence is TGCAGTGCTAGAGCGGACAGGGGGAATAACGGGGAGCTGTTTTTT. The V call is TRBV20-1, the J call TRBJ2-2; 10 bases agree with TRBD1. This CDR3 spans 15 amino acids. After removal of 1 base from V and 7 bases from J, the junction contained 6 bases not matched to a gene. CDR1 is DFQATT, CDR2 SNEGSKA, per germline (reference sequence).

The V call is TRBV5-6, the J call TRBJ2-1; 8 bases agree with TRBD2. The CDR3 is 17 residues long. Trimming took 7 bases from V and 1 from J; bases not matched to a gene: 13. Germline CDR1 SGHDT, CDR2 YYEEEE. CDR3 residues: CASRPGLREVSYNEQFF. Written as DNA, the CDR3 is TGTGCCAGCCGACCTGGACTGCGGGAGGTGTCCTACAATGAGCAGTTCTTC.

This clonotype was picked up many times. The V and J genes are TRBV20-1 and TRBJ2-1, with TRBD2 identical over 10 bases. The CDR3 is made up of 15 amino acids. CDR1 DFQATT and CDR2 SNEGSKA come from the germline V gene (reference sequence). Trimming removed 3 bases from V and 4 bases from J; junction bases left unmatched: 6. The CDR3 DNA sequence: TGCAGTGCTAGGGAGAGCGGGAGGGAGTACAATGAGCAGTTCTTC. As protein: CSARESGREYNEQFF.

For this clonotype: This sequence may be a read error, since a much larger clone differs from it by one base. V gene TRBV30 combines with J gene TRBJ1-2; D ambiguous. The CDR3 loop spans 12 amino acids. V lost 2 bases, J lost 4 bases, and 8 bases lay in between. Germline V CDR1 and CDR2: GTSNPN, SVGIG (reference sequence). The CDR3 DNA reads as TGTGCCTGGAGTCCTCTTGGCTATGGCTACACCTTC. Encoded protein: CAWSPLGYGYTF.

This clonotype occurred many times. The genes are TRBV20-1 and TRBJ1-5; the D is unclear. Trimming removed 3 bases from V and 3 bases from J, with 15 bases in between. Germline CDR1 reads DFQATT; CDR2 reads SNEGSKA (reference sequence). This CDR3 spans 15 amino acids. The CDR3: CSARGSAPSNQPQHF. The CDR3 DNA is TGCAGTGCTAGGGGGAGCGCCCCTTCCAATCAGCCCCAGCATTTT.

The chain couples TRBV6-1 to TRBJ2-1; D ambiguous. Looked up from germline, CDR1 is MNHNS and CDR2 is SASEGT. Between the trimmed V and J ends, which lost 6 bases and 8 bases, there was a span of 11 bases. The CDR3 totals 12 residues. The CDR3 reads CASSHVEDEQFF. The CDR3 DNA reads TGTGCCAGCAGCCACGTAGAGGATGAGCAGTTCTTC.

There are many counts of this clonotype. The rearrangement links TRBV28 to TRBJ1-2; tentative D call: TRBD1 (5 bases). This CDR3 region has 12 residues. Trimming pared 8 bases from V and 4 bases from J, leaving 11 bases between. Germline V CDR1 and CDR2: MDHEN, SYDVKM. CDR3: CASRQGFYGYTF. The CDR3 DNA follows: TGTGCCAGCCGCCAGGGCTTCTATGGCTACACCTTC.

In this sample, this clonotype turned up many times. The V call is TRBV27, the J call TRBJ2-1; weak D call: TRBD2 (6 bases). The V end lost 3 bases, the J end lost 9 bases, and 15 bases lay between the germline ends. CDR1 and CDR2 (germline): MNHEY, SMNVEV (reference sequence). The CDR3 sequence is 14 residues long. Written as DNA, the CDR3 is TGTGCCAGCAGTTTGGGACTCACCCGTGGTGAGCAGTTCTTC. Encoded protein: CASSLGLTRGEQFF.

This clonotype occurred many times. J is TRBJ2-3 and V is TRBV27; D gene ambiguous. This CDR3 region has 12 residues. The V gene's germline CDR1 is MNHEY and CDR2 SMNVEV (reference sequence). Deletions cut 5 bases from V and 5 bases from J, with 8 bases between. The CDR3 protein is CASSNSGDTQYF. As DNA, the CDR3 is TGTGCCAGCAGTAATAGTGGAGATACGCAGTATTTT.

As regards this clonotype: Given a much more abundant clone one base away, this may be a read error. J is TRBJ2-1 and V is TRBV9, with TRBD2 matching 8 bases. Germline V gene data show CDR1 as SGDLS and CDR2 as YYNGEE. The CDR3 runs 17 residues. CDR3 amino acids: CASSVGQREFRLSGQSF. As DNA, the CDR3 is TGTGCCAGCAGCGTAGGGCAGCGGGAGTTCCGCCTTTCGGGGCAGTCCTTC.

About this clonotype: A much more abundant neighbour one base away suggests this may be a read error. V gene TRBV20-1 combines with J gene TRBJ2-1; 8 nucleotides match TRBD2. CDR3 length: 16 residues. V lost 2 bases to trimming and J lost 9 bases; unmatched junction nucleotides: 15. Looked up from germline, CDR1 is DFQATT and CDR2 is SNEGSKA (reference sequence). In DNA, the CDR3 is TGCAGTGCTAGATTCCTTCTGCTTAGCGGGACGGGTGAGCAGTTCTTC. Protein: CSARFLLLSGTGEQFF.

This clonotype was picked up many times. The chain carries TRBV3-1 and TRBJ2-7; D is undetermined. Germline loops: CDR1 LGHDT, CDR2 YNNKEL (reference sequence). The CDR3 has 12 residues. Trimming removed 3 bases at V and 2 bases at J, with 5 bases between. The CDR3 sequence is CASSQGPYEQYF. As DNA, the CDR3 is TGTGCCAGCAGCCAGGGCCCCTACGAGCAGTACTTC.

This clonotype has a count of ten or more. V is TRBV28 and J is TRBJ1-3; 7 nucleotides align to TRBD1. Germline CDR1 reads MDHEN; CDR2 reads SYDVKM. J gave up 4 bases and V 2 bases, and 5 bases lay outside the gene matches. The CDR3 runs to 15 residues. CDR3: CASSLVKGGGNTIYF. CDR3 coding DNA: TGTGCCAGCAGTTTAGTTAAAGGGGGCGGAAACACCATATATTTT.

This clonotype has a count of ten or more. The V gene is TRBV24-1, the J gene TRBJ2-1; 8 bases are shared with TRBD1. Per germline, CDR1 KGHDR and CDR2 SFDVKD. The CDR3 runs 16 residues. The junction had 8 bases not matched to a gene; V was cut back by 4 bases and J by 4 bases. The CDR3 sequence is CATSEPGQGGYNEQFF. CDR3 coding DNA: TGTGCCACCAGTGAACCCGGACAGGGCGGGTACAATGAGCAGTTCTTC.